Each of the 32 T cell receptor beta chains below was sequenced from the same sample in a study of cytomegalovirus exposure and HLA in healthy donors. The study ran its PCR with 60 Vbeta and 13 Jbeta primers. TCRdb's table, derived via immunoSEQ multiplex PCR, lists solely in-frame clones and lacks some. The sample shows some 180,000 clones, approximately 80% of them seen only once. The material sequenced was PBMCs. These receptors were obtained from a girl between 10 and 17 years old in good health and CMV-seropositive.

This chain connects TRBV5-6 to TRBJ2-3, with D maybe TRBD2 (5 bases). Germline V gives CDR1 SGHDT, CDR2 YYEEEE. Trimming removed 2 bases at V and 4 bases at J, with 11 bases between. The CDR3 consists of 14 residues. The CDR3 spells CASSLSGPPDTQYF. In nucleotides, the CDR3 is TGTGCCAGCAGCTTAAGCGGACCCCCAGATACGCAGTATTTT. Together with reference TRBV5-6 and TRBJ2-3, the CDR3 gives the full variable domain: DAGVTQSPTHLIKTRGQQVTLRCSPKSGHDTVSWYQQALGQGPQFIFQYYEEEERQRGNFPDRFSGHQFPNYSSELNVNALLLGDSALYLCASSLSGPPDTQYFGPGTRLTVL.

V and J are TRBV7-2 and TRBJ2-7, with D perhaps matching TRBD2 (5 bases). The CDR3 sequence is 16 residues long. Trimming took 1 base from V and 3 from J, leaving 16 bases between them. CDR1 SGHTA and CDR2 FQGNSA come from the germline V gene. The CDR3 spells CASSLEPGSYYYEQYF. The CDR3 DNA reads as TGTGCCAGCAGCTTAGAACCGGGAAGCTACTACTACGAGCAGTACTTC.

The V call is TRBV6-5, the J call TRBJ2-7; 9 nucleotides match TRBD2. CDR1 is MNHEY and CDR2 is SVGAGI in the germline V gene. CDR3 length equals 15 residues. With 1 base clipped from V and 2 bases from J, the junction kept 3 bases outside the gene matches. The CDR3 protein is CASSYWAGGPYEQYF. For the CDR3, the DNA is TGTGCCAGCAGTTACTGGGCGGGAGGGCCCTACGAGCAGTACTTC.

The CDR3 coding sequence is TGTGCCAGCAGCCCCGGGATGGGGGGGACTTACTACGAGCAGTACTTC. The encoded protein is CASSPGMGGTYYEQYF. The gene calls are TRBV7-6 and TRBJ2-7, with 7 nucleotides matching TRBD2. The trim removed 5 bases at V and 3 bases at J, leaving 13 bases unmatched. Germline V CDR1 and CDR2: SGHVS, FNYEAQ. The length of the CDR3 is 16 residues.

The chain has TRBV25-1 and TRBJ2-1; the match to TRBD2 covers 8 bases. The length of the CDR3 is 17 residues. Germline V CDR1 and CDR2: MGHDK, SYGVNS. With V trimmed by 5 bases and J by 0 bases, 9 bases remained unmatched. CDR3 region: CASSRGGFLSSYNEQFF. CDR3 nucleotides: TGTGCCAGCAGTCGGGGGGGGTTCCTCAGCTCCTACAATGAGCAGTTCTTC.

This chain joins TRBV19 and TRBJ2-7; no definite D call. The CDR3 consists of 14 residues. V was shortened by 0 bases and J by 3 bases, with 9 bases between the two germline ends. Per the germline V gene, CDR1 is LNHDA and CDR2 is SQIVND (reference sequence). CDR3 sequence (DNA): TGTGCCAGTAGTATAGATTCGAGTGGCTACGAGCAGTACTTC. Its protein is CASSIDSSGYEQYF. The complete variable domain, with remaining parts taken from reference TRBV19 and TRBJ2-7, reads DGGITQSPKYLFRKEGQNVTLSCEQNLNHDAMYWYRQDPGQGLRLIYYSQIVNDFQKGDIAEGYSVSREKKESFPLTVTSAQKNPTAFYLCASSIDSSGYEQYFGPGTRLTVT.

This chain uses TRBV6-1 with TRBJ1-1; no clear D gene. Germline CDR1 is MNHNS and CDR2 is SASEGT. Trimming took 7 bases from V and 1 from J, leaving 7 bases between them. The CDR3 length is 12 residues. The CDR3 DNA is TGTGCCAGCATGAGACAGAACACTGAAGCTTTCTTT. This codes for CASMRQNTEAFF.

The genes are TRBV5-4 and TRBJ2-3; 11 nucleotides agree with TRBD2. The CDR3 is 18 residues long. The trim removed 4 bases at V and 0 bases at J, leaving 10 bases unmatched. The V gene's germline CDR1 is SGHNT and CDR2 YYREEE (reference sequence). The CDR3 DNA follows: TGTGCCAGCAGCACGACTAGCGGGATCTTTCCCAGCACAGATACGCAGTATTTT. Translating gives CASSTTSGIFPSTDTQYF.

CDR3 region: CASSLAGRGLGTEAFF. For the CDR3, the DNA is TGCGCCAGCAGCTTGGCCGGCAGGGGGCTGGGCACTGAAGCTTTCTTT. The chain links TRBV5-1 to TRBJ1-1; 8 bases are a match to TRBD1. Trimming at V came to 0 bases and at J to 4 bases, leaving 8 bases not matched to a gene. Looked up from germline, CDR1 is SGHRS and CDR2 is YFSETQ. The CDR3 runs 16 residues. Complete variable domain (other parts from reference TRBV5-1 and TRBJ1-1): KAGVTQTPRYLIKTRGQQVTLSCSPISGHRSVSWYQQTPGQGLQFLFEYFSETQRNKGNFPGRFSGRQFSNSRSEMNVSTLELGDSALYLCASSLAGRGLGTEAFFGQGTRLTVV.

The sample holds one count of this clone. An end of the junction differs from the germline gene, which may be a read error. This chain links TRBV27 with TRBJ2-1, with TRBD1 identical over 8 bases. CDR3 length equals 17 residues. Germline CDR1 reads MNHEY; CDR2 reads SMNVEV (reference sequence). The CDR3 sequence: CASRFGSDRVPYNEQFF. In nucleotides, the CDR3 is TGTGCCAGCCGTTTTGGGTCGGACAGGGTCCCCTACAATGAGCAGTTCTTC.

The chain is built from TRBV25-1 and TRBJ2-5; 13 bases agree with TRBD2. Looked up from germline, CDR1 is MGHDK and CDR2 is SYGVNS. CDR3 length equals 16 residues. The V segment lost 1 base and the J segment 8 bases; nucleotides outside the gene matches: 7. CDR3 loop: CASSESIRTSGSTQYF. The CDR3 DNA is TGTGCCAGCAGTGAATCAATCCGGACTAGCGGGAGCACCCAGTACTTC. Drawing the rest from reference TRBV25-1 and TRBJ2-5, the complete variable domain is EADIYQTPRYLVIGTGKKITLECSQTMGHDKMYWYQQDPGMELHLIHYSYGVNSTEKGDLSSESTVSRIRTEHFPLTLESARPSHTSQYLCASSESIRTSGSTQYFGPGTRLLVL.

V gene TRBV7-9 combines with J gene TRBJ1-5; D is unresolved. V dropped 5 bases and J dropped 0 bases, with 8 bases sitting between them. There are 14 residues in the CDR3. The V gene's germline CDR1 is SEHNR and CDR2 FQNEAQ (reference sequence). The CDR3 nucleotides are TGTGCCAGCAGCCCCGGGAGTAGCAATCAGCCCCAGCATTTT. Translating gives CASSPGSSNQPQHF.

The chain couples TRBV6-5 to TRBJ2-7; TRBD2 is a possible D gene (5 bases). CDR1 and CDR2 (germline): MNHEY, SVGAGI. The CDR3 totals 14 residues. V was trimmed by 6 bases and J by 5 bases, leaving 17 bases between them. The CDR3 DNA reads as TGTGCCAGCAGCACCGGGTGGGAGCGGAACGAGCAGTACTTC. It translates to CASSTGWERNEQYF.

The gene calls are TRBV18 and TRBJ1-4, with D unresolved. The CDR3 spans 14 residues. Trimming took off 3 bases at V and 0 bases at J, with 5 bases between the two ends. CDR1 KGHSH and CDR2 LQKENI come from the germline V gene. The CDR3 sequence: CASSPFATNEKLFF. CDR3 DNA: TGTGCCAGCTCACCGTTCGCAACTAATGAAAAACTGTTTTTT.

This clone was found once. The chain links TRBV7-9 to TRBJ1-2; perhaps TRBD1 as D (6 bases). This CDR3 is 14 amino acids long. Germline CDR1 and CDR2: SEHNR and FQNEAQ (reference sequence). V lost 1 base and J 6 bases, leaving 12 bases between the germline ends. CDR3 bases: TGTGCCAGCAGCTTAGAGTATGGACAGCATGGCTACACCTTC. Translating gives CASSLEYGQHGYTF.

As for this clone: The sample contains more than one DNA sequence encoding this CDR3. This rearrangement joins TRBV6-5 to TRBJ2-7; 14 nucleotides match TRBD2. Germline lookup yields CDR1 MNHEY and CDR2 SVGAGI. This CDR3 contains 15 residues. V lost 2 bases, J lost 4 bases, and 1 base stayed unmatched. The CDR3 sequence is CASSYGTSGSYEQYF. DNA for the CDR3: TGTGCCAGCAGTTACGGGACTAGCGGGAGTTACGAGCAGTACTTC.

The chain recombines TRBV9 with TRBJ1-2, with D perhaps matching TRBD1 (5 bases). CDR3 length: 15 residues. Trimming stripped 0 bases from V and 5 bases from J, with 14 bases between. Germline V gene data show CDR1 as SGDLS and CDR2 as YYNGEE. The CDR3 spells CASSVEPGSSYGYTF. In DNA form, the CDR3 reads TGTGCCAGCAGCGTAGAACCAGGGTCGAGTTATGGCTACACCTTC.

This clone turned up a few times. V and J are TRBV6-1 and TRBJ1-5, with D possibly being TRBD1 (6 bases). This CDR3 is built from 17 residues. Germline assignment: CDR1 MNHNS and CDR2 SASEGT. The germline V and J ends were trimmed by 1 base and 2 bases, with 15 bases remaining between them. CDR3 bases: TGTGCCAGCAGTGAAGAGAACAGGGTAAGCGGCAATCAGCCCCAGCATTTT. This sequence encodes CASSEENRVSGNQPQHF.

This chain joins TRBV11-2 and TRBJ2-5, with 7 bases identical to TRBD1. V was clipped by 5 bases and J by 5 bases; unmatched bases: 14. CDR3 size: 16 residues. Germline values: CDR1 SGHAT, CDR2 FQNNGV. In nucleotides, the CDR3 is TGTGCCAGCAGCCCAGCCGACAGGGTCACAAGGGAGACCCAGTACTTC. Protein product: CASSPADRVTRETQYF.

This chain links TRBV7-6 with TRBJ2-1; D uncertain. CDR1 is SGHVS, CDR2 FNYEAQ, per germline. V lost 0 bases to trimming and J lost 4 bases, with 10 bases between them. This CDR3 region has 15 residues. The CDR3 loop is CASSLASNSYNEQFF. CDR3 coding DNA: TGTGCCAGCAGCTTAGCTTCCAACTCGTACAATGAGCAGTTCTTC.

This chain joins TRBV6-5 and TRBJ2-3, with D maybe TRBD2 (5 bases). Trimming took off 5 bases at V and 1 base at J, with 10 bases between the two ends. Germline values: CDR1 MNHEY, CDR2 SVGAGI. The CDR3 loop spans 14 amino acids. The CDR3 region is CASSRGVGTDTQYF. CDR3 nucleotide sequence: TGTGCCAGCAGTCGGGGTGTTGGCACAGATACGCAGTATTTT.

The CDR3 DNA reads as TGCAGCGTGGGGACAGGGGTCACCTACGAGCAGTACTTC. It encodes CSVGTGVTYEQYF. The V gene is TRBV29-1, the J gene TRBJ2-7; 10 positions match TRBD1. There are 13 residues in the CDR3. J was trimmed by 2 bases and V by 6 bases; bases with no gene match: 4. The germline CDR1 and CDR2 sequences are SQVTM and ANQGSEA.

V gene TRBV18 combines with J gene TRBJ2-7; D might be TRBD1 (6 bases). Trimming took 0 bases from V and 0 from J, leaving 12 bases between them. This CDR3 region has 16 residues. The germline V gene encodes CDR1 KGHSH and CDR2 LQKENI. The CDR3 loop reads CASSPPDRLSSYEQYF. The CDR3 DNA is TGTGCCAGCTCACCACCCGACAGGCTTAGCTCCTACGAGCAGTACTTC. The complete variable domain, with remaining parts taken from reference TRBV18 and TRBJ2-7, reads NAGVMQNPRHLVRRRGQEARLRCSPMKGHSHVYWYRQLPEEGLKFMVYLQKENIIDESGMPKERFSAEFPKEGPSILRIQQVVRGDSAAYFCASSPPDRLSSYEQYFGPGTRLTVT.

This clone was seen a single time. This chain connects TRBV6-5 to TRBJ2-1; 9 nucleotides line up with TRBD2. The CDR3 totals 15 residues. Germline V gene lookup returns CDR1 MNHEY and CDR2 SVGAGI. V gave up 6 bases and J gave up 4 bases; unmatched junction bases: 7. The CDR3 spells CASSFGLAQYNEQFF. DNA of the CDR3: TGTGCCAGCAGCTTCGGACTAGCGCAATACAATGAGCAGTTCTTC.

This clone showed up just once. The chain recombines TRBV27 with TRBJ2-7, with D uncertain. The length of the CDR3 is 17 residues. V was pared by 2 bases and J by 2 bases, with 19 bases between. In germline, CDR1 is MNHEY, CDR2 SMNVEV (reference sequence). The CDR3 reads CASSLGRPTNSPYEQYF. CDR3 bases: TGTGCCAGCAGTTTAGGGCGCCCCACAAATTCCCCCTACGAGCAGTACTTC.

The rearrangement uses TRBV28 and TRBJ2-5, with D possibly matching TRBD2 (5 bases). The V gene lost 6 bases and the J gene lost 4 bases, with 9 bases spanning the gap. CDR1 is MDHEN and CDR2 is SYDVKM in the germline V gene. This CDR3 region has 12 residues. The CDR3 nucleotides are TGTGCCAGCAGCTCCCGGGGAGAGACCCAGTACTTC. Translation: CASSSRGETQYF.

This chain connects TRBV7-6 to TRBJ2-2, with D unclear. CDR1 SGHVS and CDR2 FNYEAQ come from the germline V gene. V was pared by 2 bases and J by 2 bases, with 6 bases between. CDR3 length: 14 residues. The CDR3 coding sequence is TGTGCCAGCAGCTTATACAGTAACACCGGGGAGCTGTTTTTT. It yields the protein CASSLYSNTGELFF.

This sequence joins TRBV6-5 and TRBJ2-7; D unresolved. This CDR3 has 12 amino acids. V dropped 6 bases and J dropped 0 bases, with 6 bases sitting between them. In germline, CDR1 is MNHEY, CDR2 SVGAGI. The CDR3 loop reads CASSSSSYEQYF. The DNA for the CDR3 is TGTGCCAGCAGCTCTAGCTCCTACGAGCAGTACTTC.

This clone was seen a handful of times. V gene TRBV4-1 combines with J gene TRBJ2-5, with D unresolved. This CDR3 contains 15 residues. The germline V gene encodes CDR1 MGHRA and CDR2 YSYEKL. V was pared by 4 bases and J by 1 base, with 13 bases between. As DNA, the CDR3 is TGCGCCAGCAGCCCAGTCATGGGCTTCCAAGAGACCCAGTACTTC. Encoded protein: CASSPVMGFQETQYF.

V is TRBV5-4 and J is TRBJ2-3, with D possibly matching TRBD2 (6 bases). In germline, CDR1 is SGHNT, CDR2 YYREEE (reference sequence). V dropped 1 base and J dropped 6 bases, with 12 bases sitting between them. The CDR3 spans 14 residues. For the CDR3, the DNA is TGTGCCAGCAGCTTGCGAGGGGCGGGGGATACGCAGTATTTT. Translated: CASSLRGAGDTQYF.

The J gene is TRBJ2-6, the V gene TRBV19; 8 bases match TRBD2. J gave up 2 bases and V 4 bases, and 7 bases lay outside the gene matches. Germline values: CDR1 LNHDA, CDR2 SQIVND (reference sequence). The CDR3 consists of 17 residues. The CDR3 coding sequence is TGTGCCAGTAGTACCTCCGGGACTAGGGCTGGGGCCAACGTCCTGACTTTC. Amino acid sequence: CASSTSGTRAGANVLTF. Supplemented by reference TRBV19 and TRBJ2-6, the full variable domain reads DGGITQSPKYLFRKEGQNVTLSCEQNLNHDAMYWYRQDPGQGLRLIYYSQIVNDFQKGDIAEGYSVSREKKESFPLTVTSAQKNPTAFYLCASSTSGTRAGANVLTFGAGSRLTVL.

CDR3 sequence: CASSPTSTYNEQFF. CDR3 DNA: TGTGCCAGCAGCCCTACTAGCACCTACAATGAGCAGTTCTTC. The V gene is TRBV14, the J gene TRBJ2-1, with D possibly being TRBD2 (6 bases). Germline-derived CDR1 and CDR2 are SGHDN and FVKESK. This CDR3 contains 14 residues. Trimming pared 4 bases from V and 2 bases from J, leaving 9 bases between.